This T cell receptor beta chain emerged from a study of identical twins (dated by TCRdb to about 2016). Study-level background: The study deep-sequenced TCR alpha and beta repertoires from monozygotic twins, unrelated adults of various ages and cord blood to test whether fetal clonotypes persist. Replicate twin experiments were performed at different times using different library preparation protocols to rule out contamination.

All donors were healthy Caucasians. The twin cohort comprised three pairs of female monozygotic twins, all aged about 18 to 30 years. Positive isolation kits from Invitrogen were used to isolate the CD4+ and CD8+ T cell populations. With regard to this clonotype: Its antigen remains unidentified. Per-base qualities were not stored, and no clone one base away is much larger.

Library prep was done by 5' RACE. Sequencing took place on an Illumina HiSeq 2000. Template switching introduced a universal primer binding site; the final cDNA contained a unique molecular identifier, enabling accurate counting of TCR cDNA molecules. First-strand cDNA for TCR alpha and beta chains was synthesized from specific primers in the conserved constant-segment region. To control for contamination, every cDNA library carried two barcodes: a SMART-Mk sample barcode plus Illumina barcodes. TruSeq adapter sequences, together with Illumina sample barcodes, were added in two successive PCR steps. The Illumina HiSeq platform was used with custom primers to sequence TCR alpha and beta cDNA libraries. In the authors' own workflow: Raw reads were processed with MiGEC to extract unique molecular identifiers, and MiXCR was used to determine CDR3 positions. For each individual, recombination models were inferred using an EM algorithm with the repgenHMM and IGoR tools. Shared clonotype analysis was performed with the tcR package in R, normalizing sharing by the product of cloneset sizes. To study raw recombination without the effects of thymic and clonal selection, out-of-frame nonproductive sequences were analyzed. TCRdb reran the public reads through fastp at Q25 and MiXCR, keeping productive beta chains. Each record represents a unique CDR3 protein, reported with the most common genes and DNA among its rows. What appears here as the V and J calls and clone size reflects TCRdb's work, not the paper's. The sample contains approximately 550,000 distinct CDR3 sequences, more than 20% of them found a single time. Clones ranked in the top ten supply roughly 0.5% of the sample.

General findings and caveats noted by the study authors: Excess twin sharing in beta out-of-frame sequences was weaker because fewer shared sequences lowered the signal-to-noise ratio. Zero-insertion analyses could be partly confounded by invariant T cells such as MAIT and iNKT, though diverse VJ usage argued against such confounding for most clonotypes. Conclusions relied on cross-sectional statistical analysis, since the same donors could not be followed over many years. Compared with coincidental sharing between unrelated individuals, out-of-frame TCR alpha sequences shared between twins had an excess of sequences with low generation probability. Abundant cord blood beta clonotypes carried fewer insertions; young adult naive repertoires showed a weaker similar trend, while memory repertoires showed none. Out-of-frame TCR alpha sharing in monozygotic twins was systematically underestimated by recombination models, whereas sharing between unrelated individuals was in agreement with the recombination models.

The CDR3 goes from the cysteine to the phenylalanine over 13 residues. Solely the CDR3 DNA is kept, with 39 bases framed from the first base. The germline V gene (reference sequence) yields MNHEY for CDR1 and SMNVEV for CDR2. V sheds 5 bases and J sheds 6 bases, leaving 13 bases between their ends. This sample was also put to use in a study of yellow fever vaccine responses in identical twins. The second study reports: The authors reported that the T cell response to vaccination in identical twins appeared partly convergent and partly personalized. Focusing on identical twins, the study followed the T cell clones that responded to the vaccine, and did so with precision.

This receptor was taken from a woman between 18 and 29 years old in good health. The chain links TRBV27 with TRBJ1-2; matching of 5 bases hints at TRBD1 as the D gene. The sequencing input was CD4+ T cells sorted from blood. The CDR3 protein: CASSINGANGYTF. The nucleotide sequence reads as follows: TGTGCCAGCAGTATAAATGGGGCGAATGGCTACACCTTC.